These T cell receptor beta chains were read from a single sample in a study of blood T cell repertoires in COVID-19. Profiled with immunoSEQ multiplex PCR; TCRdb holds only in-frame clones, not every one. The sample includes tens of thousands of clones, about 91% of them seen just once. Sample: peripheral blood. These TCRs come from a human donor with active COVID-19. The donor label of this sample is uncertain. Both conserved end residues are part of each CDR3. D genes are given only for firm matches. For some rows the clone size is stated as once, few or many, or as a class when expanded; others skip it.

v_gene,d_gene,abundance,j_gene,CDR3nt,CDR3aa
TRBV10-2,TRBD2,.,TRBJ2-7,TGCGCCAGCAACAACCCCGGGACTAGTTTCTTCGAGCAGTACTTC,CASNNPGTSFFEQYF
TRBV6-5,TRBD1,.,TRBJ1-1,TGTGCCAGCAGCAGCGGGACAGGGGCAGTGACTGAAGCTTTCTTT,CASSSGTGAVTEAFF
TRBV2,.,.,TRBJ2-1,TGTGCCAGAGGGGGGGAAGGGTACAATGAGCAGTTCTTC,CARGGEGYNEQFF
TRBV11-3,.,.,TRBJ1-1,TGTGCCAGCAGCTTTGTAACGGGGAACACTGAAGCTTTCTTT,CASSFVTGNTEAFF
TRBV24-1,TRBD1,.,TRBJ1-2,TGTGCCACCAGTACACCCTGGGACAGGGCTAGTGGCTACACCTTC,CATSTPWDRASGYTF
TRBV18,TRBD1,.,TRBJ1-1,TGTGCCAGCTCCCCTGGGACAGGAGGGAGCACTGAAGCTTTCTTT,CASSPGTGGSTEAFF
TRBV5-6,.,once,TRBJ2-3,TGTGCCAGCAGCTGGTCGGGGGGCCGGAGCGGACTCACAGATACGCAGTATTTT,CASSWSGGRSGLTDTQYF
TRBV7-9,.,few,TRBJ1-5,TGTGCCAGCAGCTCCGACGGACATAGGGAGCCCCAGCATTTT,CASSSDGHREPQHF
TRBV5-4,.,.,TRBJ2-3,TGTGCCAGCAGCTTGGTGCTAGCGCAGGGCATAGATACGCAGTATTTT,CASSLVLAQGIDTQYF
TRBV27,.,.,TRBJ1-5,TGTGCCAGCAGTGACATTGCTCGCGATCAGCCCCAGCATTTT,CASSDIARDQPQHF
TRBV15,.,once,TRBJ1-5,TGTGCCACCAGCTCAGGTCGGACAGCTCAGCCCCAGCATTTT,CATSSGRTAQPQHF
TRBV2,.,.,TRBJ2-2,TGTGCCTGCAACAGGGGGGGAGTCGGGGAGCTGTTTTTT,CACNRGGVGELFF
TRBV5-4,TRBD1,once,TRBJ1-1,TGTGCCAGCAGCCGGGACAGGAACACTGAAGCTTTCTTT,CASSRDRNTEAFF
TRBV5-1,TRBD2,.,TRBJ2-3,TGCGCCAGCAGCTCCCCTCAGACGGGAGGCCCCAGGAATACGCAGTATTTT,CASSSPQTGGPRNTQYF
TRBV6-5,.,.,TRBJ1-2,TGTGCCAGCAGCCGCGAAAAGGGAGCTAACTATGGCTACACCTTC,CASSREKGANYGYTF
TRBV7-8,TRBD1,.,TRBJ1-6,TGTGCCAGCAGCCTGGACAGGGAATCACCCCTCCACTTT,CASSLDRESPLHF
TRBV6-4,TRBD1,.,TRBJ2-6,TGTGCCAGCAGTGGTCAGGGGGCCGCTGGGGCCAACGTCCTGACTTTC,CASSGQGAAGANVLTF
TRBV10-2,.,.,TRBJ1-1,TGCGCCAGCAGTGATGTCCAGGGGAGCACTGAAGCTTTCTTT,CASSDVQGSTEAFF
TRBV7-3,.,.,TRBJ1-1,TGTGCCAGCAGCCCTATTGTCGGGACTGAAGCTTTCTTT,CASSPIVGTEAFF
TRBV4-2,TRBD1,.,TRBJ1-2,TGTGCCAGCAGCCAAGGCGGACAGGGATCTAACTATGGCTACACCTTC,CASSQGGQGSNYGYTF
TRBV19,.,.,TRBJ1-2,TGTGCCAGTAGTAATATAGACTCCTATGGCTACACCTTC,CASSNIDSYGYTF
TRBV13,.,.,TRBJ2-1,TGTGCCAGCAGCTTACCGGGCTCCTACAATGAGCAGTTCTTC,CASSLPGSYNEQFF